A single sample gave rise to the 17 T cell receptor beta chains below, sequenced in a study of blood T cell repertoires in COVID-19. The data were produced by immunoSEQ multiplex PCR, yet TCRdb's version contains in-frame clones alone and is incomplete. The sample holds 110,000 to 150,000 clones, approximately 80% seen once. What was sequenced was peripheral blood. The receptors here all came from a woman aged 80 or over with acute or convalescent COVID-19.

This clone was counted only a few times. This chain links TRBV6-5 with TRBJ1-1, with 8 bases lining up with TRBD1. The CDR3 is 11 amino acids. Losses at the gene ends were 5 bases for V and 11 bases for J; bases not matched to a gene: 4. Per germline, CDR1 MNHEY and CDR2 SVGAGI. As DNA, the CDR3 is TGTGCCAGCAGTACCAGGGGGCAGGCTTTCTTT. The encoded protein is CASSTRGQAFF.

The genes are TRBV27 and TRBJ2-7, with 10 bases aligning to TRBD2. J gave up 11 bases and V 6 bases, and 16 bases lay outside the gene matches. This CDR3 is built from 15 residues. Germline assignment: CDR1 MNHEY and CDR2 SMNVEV (reference sequence). The CDR3 nucleotides are TGTGCCAGCAGACCTCAGACTAGCGGGCTACCTTTGAAGTACTTC. It translates to CASRPQTSGLPLKYF.

This clone was found a few times. The CDR3 sequence is CASSIWTGRIQPQHF. The CDR3 nucleotides read TGTGCCAGTAGTATCTGGACAGGGCGCATCCAGCCCCAGCATTTT. The gene calls are TRBV19 and TRBJ1-5, with 8 bases aligning to TRBD1. CDR1 LNHDA and CDR2 SQIVND come from the germline V gene (reference sequence). After removal of 3 bases from V and 7 bases from J, the junction contained 8 bases not matched to a gene. CDR3 length: 15 amino acids.

The chain employs TRBV19 and TRBJ1-5; 8 bases agree with TRBD1. Germline V gene sequence: CDR1 LNHDA, CDR2 SQIVND (reference sequence). Trimming at V came to 7 bases and at J to 0 bases, leaving 8 bases not matched to a gene. The CDR3 consists of 16 residues. For the CDR3, the DNA is TGTGCCAGTACCAGGGGGCAGGGTAATAGCAATCAGCCCCAGCATTTT. The encoded protein is CASTRGQGNSNQPQHF.

This rearrangement joins TRBV27 to TRBJ1-2; 8 bases are a match to TRBD1. Trimming removed 3 bases from V and 2 bases from J; junction bases left unmatched: 8. Germline V gene data show CDR1 as MNHEY and CDR2 as SMNVEV (reference sequence). The CDR3 consists of 16 residues. Here the CDR3 reads CASSFLPGQENYGYTF. The CDR3, as DNA: TGTGCCAGCAGTTTCCTCCCGGGACAGGAAAACTATGGCTACACCTTC.

The CDR3 sequence: CAISESSGHLDGYTF. In nucleotides, the CDR3 is TGTGCCATCAGTGAGTCTTCCGGACACCTGGATGGCTACACCTTC. The V gene is TRBV10-3, the J gene TRBJ1-2, with TRBD1 as a possible D gene (5 bases). CDR1 is ENHRY and CDR2 is SYGVKD in the germline V gene. The V gene lost 0 bases and the J gene lost 6 bases, with 14 bases spanning the gap. The CDR3 has 15 residues.

The rearrangement links TRBV9 to TRBJ1-2, with D perhaps matching TRBD1 (6 bases). The CDR3 totals 15 residues. V was trimmed by 4 bases and J by 4 bases, leaving 17 bases between them. CDR1 is SGDLS, CDR2 YYNGEE, per germline. CDR3 sequence reads: CASSTRALGAYGYTF. CDR3 bases: TGTGCCAGCAGCACCCGGGCCCTGGGGGCCTATGGCTACACCTTC.

This chain connects TRBV24-1 to TRBJ2-1; no firm D call. The CDR3 totals 12 residues. The V gene's germline CDR1 is KGHDR and CDR2 SFDVKD. V was pared by 1 base and J by 7 bases, with 4 bases between. The CDR3 loop reads CATSDLRNEQFF. The CDR3, as DNA: TGTGCCACCAGTGATTTACGGAATGAGCAGTTCTTC.

This chain joins TRBV11-2 and TRBJ1-4; TRBD1 aligns across 8 bases. The CDR3 contains 13 residues. V shed 8 bases and J 7 bases; nucleotides not matched to a gene: 6. From germline, CDR1 is SGHAT and CDR2 FQNNGV. The chain's CDR3 is CASSRGLGEKLFF. CDR3 DNA sequence: TGTGCCAGCTCCAGGGGGCTGGGTGAAAAACTGTTTTTT.

The chain recombines TRBV11-2 with TRBJ1-1; 9 bases line up with TRBD1. The germline V gene encodes CDR1 SGHAT and CDR2 FQNNGV. This CDR3 comprises 15 residues. V shed 5 bases and J 5 bases; nucleotides not matched to a gene: 9. This CDR3 is CASSLNRGRRTEAFF. As DNA, the CDR3 is TGTGCCAGCAGCCTAAACAGGGGGCGACGAACTGAAGCTTTCTTT.

V and J are TRBV7-2 and TRBJ1-5, with 8 bases lining up with TRBD1. From germline, CDR1 is SGHTA and CDR2 FQGNSA. The junction had 3 bases not matched to a gene; V was cut back by 4 bases and J by 1 base. The CDR3 spans 15 residues. CDR3 DNA: TGTGCCAGCAGCTACAGGGGGGTGAGCAATCAGCCCCAGCATTTT. Amino acids: CASSYRGVSNQPQHF.

This clone was seen only a few times. The chain links TRBV5-4 to TRBJ1-2; TRBD1 aligns across 7 bases. There are 15 residues in the CDR3. The germline V gene has CDR1 SGHNT and CDR2 YYREEE (reference sequence). V was pared by 4 bases and J by 4 bases, with 10 bases of the junction left unmatched. In DNA form, the CDR3 reads TGTGCCAGCAGCACCGGGACAGCAGATTTCTATGGCTACACCTTC. Translated: CASSTGTADFYGYTF.

A few counts support this clone. This chain uses TRBV18 with TRBJ1-2, with TRBD1 as a possible D gene (6 bases). Trimming shortened V by 2 bases and J by 4 bases, and 14 bases separated the two germline ends. The CDR3 runs 15 residues. Per the germline V gene, CDR1 is KGHSH and CDR2 is LQKENI. CDR3 region: CASSPAPRGGYGYTF. For the CDR3, the DNA is TGTGCCAGCTCACCAGCCCCTAGGGGGGGCTATGGCTACACCTTC.

CDR3 bases: TGCGCCAGCAGCTTGGCCAACGAGGTTAACTATGGCTACACCTTC. The encoded protein is CASSLANEVNYGYTF. V usage is TRBV5-1 and J usage is TRBJ1-2; D is unclear. The germline CDR1 and CDR2 sequences are SGHRS and YFSETQ. This CDR3 spans 15 amino acids. Trimming stripped 0 bases from V and 1 base from J, with 10 bases between.

The chain is built from TRBV7-9 and TRBJ2-2, with 7 positions matching TRBD1. V shed 9 bases, J shed 3 bases, and the junction held 7 bases outside the gene matches. The CDR3 is made up of 14 amino acids. CDR1 SEHNR and CDR2 FQNEAQ come from the germline V gene (reference sequence). CDR3 DNA: TGTGCCAGGAATGACAGGGCGGACACCGGGGAGCTGTTTTTT. Its translation is CARNDRADTGELFF.

This CDR3 is CASAVFTYNEQFF. The CDR3 DNA reads TGTGCCAGCGCAGTCTTTACCTACAATGAGCAGTTCTTC. The rearrangement joins TRBV12-3 or TRBV12-4 to TRBJ2-1; D is unresolved. The CDR3 extends over 13 amino acids. Trimming stripped 8 bases from V and 2 bases from J, with 10 bases between.

The gene calls are TRBV5-1 and TRBJ2-1, with TRBD1 as a possible D gene (7 bases). Trimming pared 0 bases from V and 5 bases from J, leaving 24 bases between. The germline V gene has CDR1 SGHRS and CDR2 YFSETQ. The CDR3 runs 19 residues. The CDR3 sequence is CASSLVPYHTGVADNEQFF. CDR3 nucleotides: TGCGCCAGCAGCTTGGTACCGTACCACACAGGGGTAGCGGACAATGAGCAGTTCTTC.